Given below is one T cell receptor beta chain in context. The antigen remains undetermined. Trimming shortened V by 6 bases and J by 8 bases, and 16 bases separated the two germline ends. CDR3 length: 13 amino acids. CDR1 MNHNS and CDR2 SASEGT come from the germline V gene. The sample comes from a study of Graves' ophthalmopathy and Graves' hyperthyroidism. General observations from the study: Blood also held most thyroid clonotypes expanded above 0.001 frequency.

The sequenced template was RNA, covering the TCR beta CDR3 region. The first round was an RT-PCR with HTBI primers, and the second round was a multiplex PCR. Via MiXCR, TCRdb re-called the multiplex PCR reads, giving one row per CDR3 protein. The data contain fewer than 650,000 distinct CDR3 sequences, approximately 21% of them singletons. The clonotype comes from a young woman with stable Graves' hyperthyroidism. Some clones in this sample may be carry-over from other donors' samples. Sample: peripheral blood. This chain uses TRBV6-1 with TRBJ1-2, with a tentative D call TRBD1 (6 bases). Here the CDR3 DNA reads TGTGCCAGCAGCTTCAGGGGCGGGAAAGGCTACACCTTC. Translated: CASSFRGGKGYTF.